This is a list of T cell receptor beta chains from one sample in a study of PD-L1 blockade in urothelial cancer. Measured with immunoSEQ multiplex PCR; TCRdb has only the in-frame clones, and not every one. The sample has 95,000 to 130,000 clones; more than 85% are singletons. The sequencing here drew on PBMCs, taken around atezolizumab (anti-PD-L1) treatment. The receptors were gathered from a man aged 55-75 years with urothelial cancer. Both conserved end residues are part of each CDR3. The order of the fields is clone size, D gene, J gene, V gene, CDR3 DNA, CDR3 protein. A D gene is named only where the DNA matches it firmly. Expanded clones are given a class, and other clones once, few, many or no size at all.

abundance: few; d_gene: NA; j_gene: TRBJ1-2; v_gene: TRBV7-2; CDR3nt: TGTGCCAGCAGCGTGCGACAGGATCGAGGCTACACCTTC; CDR3aa: CASSVRQDRGYTF
abundance: NA; d_gene: NA; j_gene: TRBJ1-1; v_gene: TRBV27; CDR3nt: TGTGCCAGCAGTCCCCGAATAGCCAAGAACACTGAAGCTTTCTTT; CDR3aa: CASSPRIAKNTEAFF
abundance: NA; d_gene: TRBD1; j_gene: TRBJ1-4; v_gene: TRBV19; CDR3nt: TGTGCCAGTAGTATTTCCGGGGACAGGGGAGGAGAAAAACTGTTTTTT; CDR3aa: CASSISGDRGGEKLFF
abundance: NA; d_gene: NA; j_gene: TRBJ1-3; v_gene: TRBV28; CDR3nt: TGTGCCAGCGCAACGGGAGGGGTTGGGAGGGGAAACACCATATATTTT; CDR3aa: CASATGGVGRGNTIYF
abundance: NA; d_gene: TRBD1; j_gene: TRBJ2-2; v_gene: TRBV6-5; CDR3nt: TGTGCCAGCAGCCTCGGACAGGAAGGCGGGGAGCTGTTTTTT; CDR3aa: CASSLGQEGGELFF
abundance: once; d_gene: TRBD1; j_gene: TRBJ1-4; v_gene: TRBV4-1; CDR3nt: TGCGCCAGCAGCCAGGCCGGGACAGGGGGGGGAGGTGAAAAACTGTTTTTT; CDR3aa: CASSQAGTGGGGEKLFF
abundance: NA; d_gene: TRBD1; j_gene: TRBJ2-7; v_gene: TRBV10-2; CDR3nt: TGCGCCAGCAACTCTGGGGACAGGGGGTACTTC; CDR3aa: CASNSGDRGYF
abundance: NA; d_gene: NA; j_gene: TRBJ2-1; v_gene: TRBV27; CDR3nt: TGTGCCAGCAGACACGACGGAGACAATGAGCAGTTCTTC; CDR3aa: CASRHDGDNEQFF
abundance: once; d_gene: TRBD1; j_gene: TRBJ2-7; v_gene: TRBV28; CDR3nt: TGTGCCAGCAGTTTAAGGCAGGGGGCGATGGACGAGCAGTACTTC; CDR3aa: CASSLRQGAMDEQYF
abundance: NA; d_gene: NA; j_gene: TRBJ2-7; v_gene: TRBV5-1; CDR3nt: TGCGCCAGCAGCTTTGGCGGGCGTTTTTCCTACGAGCAGTACTTC; CDR3aa: CASSFGGRFSYEQYF
abundance: many; d_gene: TRBD1; j_gene: TRBJ2-2; v_gene: TRBV6-5; CDR3nt: TGTGCCAGCAGTTACCAACAGGGGGCTTCGGGGGAGCTGTTTTTT; CDR3aa: CASSYQQGASGELFF
abundance: NA; d_gene: NA; j_gene: TRBJ1-2; v_gene: TRBV18; CDR3nt: TGTGCCAGCTCACTCCCCAATTTAGAACGCTACACCTTC; CDR3aa: CASSLPNLERYTF
abundance: once; d_gene: TRBD2; j_gene: TRBJ2-7; v_gene: TRBV28; CDR3nt: TGTGCCAGCAGTTTGCCCTCTAGCGGGGCCTACGAGCAGTACTTC; CDR3aa: CASSLPSSGAYEQYF
abundance: NA; d_gene: TRBD2; j_gene: TRBJ2-3; v_gene: TRBV4-2; CDR3nt: TGTGCCAGCAGCCAAGGAAATAGCGGGGGGCGGGAAGATACGCAGTATTTT; CDR3aa: CASSQGNSGGREDTQYF
abundance: NA; d_gene: NA; j_gene: TRBJ2-4; v_gene: TRBV4-2; CDR3nt: TGTGCCAGCAGCCTTTTACAGGGGGGGATTGACAAAAACATTCAGTACTTC; CDR3aa: CASSLLQGGIDKNIQYF
abundance: NA; d_gene: TRBD1; j_gene: TRBJ1-5; v_gene: TRBV2; CDR3nt: TGTGCCAGCAGTGCGGGACAGGCGGCTCAGCCCCAGCATTTT; CDR3aa: CASSAGQAAQPQHF
abundance: once; d_gene: NA; j_gene: TRBJ1-6; v_gene: TRBV30; CDR3nt: TGTGCCTGGAAGGCTAGCACTTATAATTCACCCCTCCACTTT; CDR3aa: CAWKASTYNSPLHF
abundance: NA; d_gene: NA; j_gene: TRBJ2-1; v_gene: TRBV28; CDR3nt: TGTGCCAGCAGTTTATCGGTACGAGAGTACAATGAGCAGTTCTTC; CDR3aa: CASSLSVREYNEQFF
abundance: NA; d_gene: TRBD2; j_gene: TRBJ2-1; v_gene: TRBV27; CDR3nt: TGTGCCAGCAGTCTGGGGACTAGCGGGACTAATGAGCAGTTCTTC; CDR3aa: CASSLGTSGTNEQFF
abundance: NA; d_gene: TRBD2; j_gene: TRBJ2-5; v_gene: TRBV7-2; CDR3nt: TGTGCCAGCAGCTTAATGGGGGGGGAGGGAGAGACCCAGTACTTC; CDR3aa: CASSLMGGEGETQYF
abundance: NA; d_gene: TRBD1; j_gene: TRBJ1-4; v_gene: TRBV2; CDR3nt: TGTGCCAGCAGTGAAGAGGGACAGGGGTATGAAAAACTGTTTTTT; CDR3aa: CASSEEGQGYEKLFF
abundance: NA; d_gene: NA; j_gene: TRBJ2-6; v_gene: TRBV7-9; CDR3nt: TGTGCCAGCAGCTTGACTGTTAGAATCTCTGGGGCCAACGTCCTGACTTTC; CDR3aa: CASSLTVRISGANVLTF
abundance: NA; d_gene: TRBD1; j_gene: TRBJ2-7; v_gene: TRBV27; CDR3nt: TGTGCCAGCGCTGACGGGACAGGGGCTCTCGAGCAGTACTTC; CDR3aa: CASADGTGALEQYF
abundance: NA; d_gene: TRBD1; j_gene: TRBJ2-3; v_gene: TRBV6-5; CDR3nt: TGTGCCAGCAGTCGGGGACAGGGGATCCCAGATACGCAGTATTTT; CDR3aa: CASSRGQGIPDTQYF
abundance: NA; d_gene: NA; j_gene: TRBJ1-1; v_gene: TRBV5-1; CDR3nt: TGCGCCAGCAGCGCTGGGACTTCGAACACTGAAGCTTTCTTT; CDR3aa: CASSAGTSNTEAFF
abundance: NA; d_gene: TRBD1; j_gene: TRBJ2-7; v_gene: TRBV5-6; CDR3nt: TGTGCCAGCAGCCGCAGGGGGCTGCTAGCCTACGAGCAGTACTTC; CDR3aa: CASSRRGLLAYEQYF
abundance: NA; d_gene: NA; j_gene: TRBJ1-1; v_gene: TRBV7-9; CDR3nt: TGTGCCAGCAGCTTACGCGGGGGGGCGGTTATGAACACTGAAGCTTTCTTT; CDR3aa: CASSLRGGAVMNTEAFF
abundance: NA; d_gene: NA; j_gene: TRBJ1-1; v_gene: TRBV19; CDR3nt: TGTGCCTTCCCCACAGGGACAACTGAAGCTTTCTTT; CDR3aa: CAFPTGTTEAFF
abundance: NA; d_gene: NA; j_gene: TRBJ1-2; v_gene: TRBV19; CDR3nt: TGTGCCAGTAGTCCGTCGGACAGATCCTATGGCTACACCTTC; CDR3aa: CASSPSDRSYGYTF
abundance: NA; d_gene: TRBD2; j_gene: TRBJ2-5; v_gene: TRBV11-3; CDR3nt: TGTGCCAGCAGCTCAGGAGCTTTAGCGGGAGGACAACAAGAGACCCAGTACTTC; CDR3aa: CASSSGALAGGQQETQYF
abundance: NA; d_gene: TRBD1; j_gene: TRBJ2-1; v_gene: TRBV27; CDR3nt: TGTGCCAGCAGGCCCGGGACAGGGGGTTGGACTTCCTACAATGAGCAGTTCTTC; CDR3aa: CASRPGTGGWTSYNEQFF
abundance: few; d_gene: NA; j_gene: TRBJ1-3; v_gene: TRBV30; CDR3nt: TGTGCCTGGAGTGTAGCAAGGAGAACGTGGGGAAACACCATATATTTT; CDR3aa: CAWSVARRTWGNTIYF
abundance: NA; d_gene: TRBD2; j_gene: TRBJ2-1; v_gene: TRBV9; CDR3nt: TGTGCCAGCAGCGCTGGACTAGCGGGAGTCCACAATGAGCAGTTCTTC; CDR3aa: CASSAGLAGVHNEQFF
abundance: NA; d_gene: TRBD2; j_gene: TRBJ2-7; v_gene: TRBV30; CDR3nt: TGTGCCTGGAGTGTACATAATGGACTAGGTCCCGAGCAGTACTTC; CDR3aa: CAWSVHNGLGPEQYF
abundance: NA; d_gene: TRBD1; j_gene: TRBJ2-3; v_gene: TRBV7-8; CDR3nt: TGTGCCAGCAGCCCAGGGACAGCTCTCACAGATACGCAGTATTTT; CDR3aa: CASSPGTALTDTQYF
abundance: NA; d_gene: NA; j_gene: TRBJ2-7; v_gene: TRBV20-1; CDR3nt: TGCAGTGCCCAGGACAACGAGCAGTACTTC; CDR3aa: CSAQDNEQYF
abundance: NA; d_gene: NA; j_gene: TRBJ2-5; v_gene: TRBV25-1; CDR3nt: TGTGCCAGCAGTGAATGGGCAGGGGTCCAAGAGACCCAGTACTTC; CDR3aa: CASSEWAGVQETQYF
abundance: NA; d_gene: TRBD1; j_gene: TRBJ2-1; v_gene: TRBV6-5; CDR3nt: TGTGCCAGCATGCTGACAGGGAACTACAATGAGCAGTTCTTC; CDR3aa: CASMLTGNYNEQFF
abundance: once; d_gene: NA; j_gene: TRBJ2-5; v_gene: TRBV19; CDR3nt: TGTGCCAGTAGTATGGTTTCGGGGGAGACCCAGTACTTC; CDR3aa: CASSMVSGETQYF
abundance: NA; d_gene: NA; j_gene: TRBJ1-5; v_gene: TRBV29-1; CDR3nt: TGCAGCGTTGTGGAGGGACTCGGCCAGCCCCAGCATTTT; CDR3aa: CSVVEGLGQPQHF
abundance: NA; d_gene: NA; j_gene: TRBJ2-1; v_gene: TRBV27; CDR3nt: NA; CDR3aa: CASSFGSGAGGGFF
abundance: once; d_gene: NA; j_gene: TRBJ2-3; v_gene: TRBV6-6; CDR3nt: TGTGCCAGCAGCCCTACCACAGATACGCAGTATTTT; CDR3aa: CASSPTTDTQYF
abundance: NA; d_gene: NA; j_gene: TRBJ2-2; v_gene: TRBV5-1; CDR3nt: TGCGCCAGCAGCTCTGGCGTCGGGGGCACCGGGGAGCTGTTTTTT; CDR3aa: CASSSGVGGTGELFF
abundance: NA; d_gene: NA; j_gene: TRBJ2-3; v_gene: TRBV7-6; CDR3nt: TGTGCCAGCAGCTTAGGGGGCGCTTCAGATACGCAGTATTTT; CDR3aa: CASSLGGASDTQYF
abundance: NA; d_gene: TRBD2; j_gene: TRBJ2-7; v_gene: TRBV5-6; CDR3nt: TGTGCCAGCAGCTTCCGGACTAGCGGAGCTTACGAGCAGTACTTC; CDR3aa: CASSFRTSGAYEQYF
abundance: NA; d_gene: TRBD1; j_gene: TRBJ2-2; v_gene: TRBV11-3; CDR3nt: TGTGCCAGCAGCTTAGAAGTCGGGACAGGGGGCTTGGGGGAGCTGTTTTTT; CDR3aa: CASSLEVGTGGLGELFF
abundance: NA; d_gene: TRBD1; j_gene: TRBJ2-7; v_gene: TRBV19; CDR3nt: TGTGCCAGTAGTACCCCGGGACAGGGGGCGCGTGAGCAGTACTTC; CDR3aa: CASSTPGQGAREQYF
abundance: NA; d_gene: NA; j_gene: TRBJ1-1; v_gene: TRBV28; CDR3nt: TGTGCCAGCAGCCAATCCCCCGGGGGGGCTGAAGCTTTCTTT; CDR3aa: CASSQSPGGAEAFF
abundance: NA; d_gene: NA; j_gene: TRBJ2-1; v_gene: TRBV28; CDR3nt: TGTGCCAGCAGTTTACCGGGAATCCCGGGACAAACAATGGGGCACAATGAGCAGTTCTTC; CDR3aa: CASSLPGIPGQTMGHNEQFF
abundance: NA; d_gene: TRBD1; j_gene: TRBJ1-6; v_gene: TRBV7-2; CDR3nt: TGTGCCAGCAGTGGGACAGGGGGCTATAATTCACCCCTCCACTTT; CDR3aa: CASSGTGGYNSPLHF
abundance: NA; d_gene: TRBD2; j_gene: TRBJ2-3; v_gene: TRBV29-1; CDR3nt: TGCAGCGTTAGAGGGGTTAGCGGGGGGGCCGGCACAGATACGCAGTATTTT; CDR3aa: CSVRGVSGGAGTDTQYF
abundance: NA; d_gene: NA; j_gene: TRBJ2-2; v_gene: TRBV7-3; CDR3nt: TGTGCCAGCAGCTTAAGTGTTGTCGGGCAGGGAAGGACCGGGGAGCTGTTTTTT; CDR3aa: CASSLSVVGQGRTGELFF
abundance: NA; d_gene: NA; j_gene: TRBJ2-2; v_gene: TRBV15; CDR3nt: TGTGCCACCAGCAGTTCTCGGGACTCCTTCGCCGGGGAGCTGTTTTTT; CDR3aa: CATSSSRDSFAGELFF
abundance: NA; d_gene: TRBD2; j_gene: TRBJ2-1; v_gene: TRBV27; CDR3nt: TGTGCCAGCAACGAACTAGCGGGTGGGGGTCATGAGCAGTTCTTC; CDR3aa: CASNELAGGGHEQFF
abundance: NA; d_gene: NA; j_gene: TRBJ2-1; v_gene: TRBV19; CDR3nt: TGTGCCAGTAGTATTTTAGCGGCGAATGAGCAGTTCTTC; CDR3aa: CASSILAANEQFF
abundance: few; d_gene: NA; j_gene: TRBJ1-3; v_gene: TRBV5-1; CDR3nt: TGCGCCAGCAGCTTCGGCGCTAGCTCTGGAAACACCATATATTTT; CDR3aa: CASSFGASSGNTIYF
abundance: NA; d_gene: TRBD2; j_gene: TRBJ2-3; v_gene: TRBV5-1; CDR3nt: TGCGCCAGCAGCTTGGAGGGGACTAGCGGGAGTCGGTATTTT; CDR3aa: CASSLEGTSGSRYF
abundance: NA; d_gene: NA; j_gene: TRBJ1-4; v_gene: TRBV4-1; CDR3nt: TGCGCCAGCAGCCAAGTTCAGTTCGAAAAACTGTTTTTT; CDR3aa: CASSQVQFEKLFF
abundance: NA; d_gene: TRBD2; j_gene: TRBJ2-1; v_gene: TRBV4-3; CDR3nt: TGCGCCAGCAGCCATGCCCTTAGCGGGGGGGGCGATGAGCAGTTCTTC; CDR3aa: CASSHALSGGGDEQFF
abundance: once; d_gene: TRBD1; j_gene: TRBJ2-7; v_gene: TRBV11-2; CDR3nt: TGTGCCAGCAACGACAGGGGGATCTCCTACGAGCAGTACTTC; CDR3aa: CASNDRGISYEQYF